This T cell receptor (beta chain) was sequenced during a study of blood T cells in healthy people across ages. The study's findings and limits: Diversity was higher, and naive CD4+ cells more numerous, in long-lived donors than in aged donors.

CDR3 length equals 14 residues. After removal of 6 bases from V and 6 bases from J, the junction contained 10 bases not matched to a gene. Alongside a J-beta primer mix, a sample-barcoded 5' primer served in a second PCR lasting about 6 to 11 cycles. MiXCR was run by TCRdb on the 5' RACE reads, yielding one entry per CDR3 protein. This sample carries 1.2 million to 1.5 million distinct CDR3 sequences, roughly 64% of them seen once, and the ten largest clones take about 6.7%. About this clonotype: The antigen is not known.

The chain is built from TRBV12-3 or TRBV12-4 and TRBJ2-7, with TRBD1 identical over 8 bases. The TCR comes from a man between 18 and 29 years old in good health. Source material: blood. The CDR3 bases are TGTGCCAGCAGCAAGGACAGGGTTTTAACCGAGCAGTACTTC. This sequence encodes CASSKDRVLTEQYF.